Listed below are T cell receptor beta chains from one sample, sequenced in a study of shared clonotypes between healthy human individuals. Some clones are missing from TCRdb's copy, which holds only in-frame ones; the method was immunoSEQ multiplex PCR. The sample has more than 2 million clones, approximately 94% seen once; the top ten hold 0.13%. The sequenced sample was naive CD4+ T cells sorted from blood. Receptor source: a young man in good health. CDR3s include the opening cysteine and the closing phenylalanine or tryptophan. The order of the fields is J gene, clone size, D gene, CDR3 length, V gene, CDR3 DNA, CDR3 protein. D genes are given only for firm matches. Rows give clone size only sometimes, using once, few, many, or a class for an expanded clone.

TRBJ1-2 - TRBD1 13 TRBV10-3 TGTGCCATCAGTGACTCAGGGGGCAGCGGCTACACCTTC CAISDSGGSGYTF
TRBJ1-2 - - 13 TRBV14 TGTGCCAGCAGCCCGGTGGGGGGGTCCGGCTACACCTTC CASSPVGGSGYTF
TRBJ1-1 - TRBD1 13 TRBV30 TGTGCCTGGGGGACAGGGGCCAACACTGAAGCTTTCTTT CAWGTGANTEAFF
TRBJ2-7 - - 15 TRBV28 TGTGCCAGCAGTTTAAGATCAGGGTCCATCTACGAGCAGTACTTC CASSLRSGSIYEQYF
TRBJ2-2 once TRBD2 15 TRBV9 TGTGCCAGCAGTCGGACTAGCGGGACCACCGGGGAGCTGTTTTTT CASSRTSGTTGELFF
TRBJ2-7 - TRBD1 14 TRBV6-1 TGTGCCAGCAGTTCCGGGACAGGGTTGTACGAGCAGTACTTC CASSSGTGLYEQYF
TRBJ1-1 - - 15 TRBV21-1 TGTGCCAGCAGCAAAAGGTGGGGGGCTGAGACTGAAGCTTTCTTT CASSKRWGAETEAFF
TRBJ2-5 - - 13 TRBV6-5 TGTGCCAGCAGTTCTAGCGTTCCGGAGACCCAGTACTTC CASSSSVPETQYF
TRBJ2-3 - - 12 TRBV4-1 TGCGCCAGCAGTAAGATTGGCGATACGCAGTATTTT CASSKIGDTQYF
TRBJ1-6 once TRBD1 15 TRBV7-9 TGTGCCAGCAGCTTAGGGGACAGGGAGCAATCACCCCTCCACTTT CASSLGDREQSPLHF
TRBJ1-1 - - 15 TRBV5-1 TGCGCCAGCAGCTTTAATGGGATAGGCGGCACTGAAGCTTTCTTT CASSFNGIGGTEAFF
TRBJ2-2 - - 14 TRBV2 TGTGCCACCGAAGGGGGGGAGAACACCGGGGAGCTGTTTTTT CATEGGENTGELFF
TRBJ2-5 - - 11 TRBV6-5 TGTGCCAGCAGCAGGGCAGGGGACCAGTACTTC CASSRAGDQYF